The 8 T cell receptor beta chains presented below share a single source sample, sequenced in a study of T-cell memory formation after mild COVID-19. TCRdb processed the 5' RACE reads anew with MiXCR; each CDR3 protein has one entry. The sample contains roughly 450,000 distinct CDR3 sequences, roughly 18% of which appear only once. The specimen sequenced was PBMCs or a T cell subset sorted from them (not recorded which). Receptor source: a man between 18 and 35 years old who had mild COVID-19 (a few samples of this study predate the infection). Cell type and time point are not known.

This clonotype was seen at least ten times. V is TRBV7-2 and J is TRBJ2-7; 8 bases fit TRBD1. The CDR3 runs 14 residues. The V and J ends lost 3 bases and 5 bases, in that order; junction bases with no gene match: 6. From germline, CDR1 is SGHTA and CDR2 FQGNSA. The CDR3 sequence is CASSLDRESDEQYF. CDR3 sequence (DNA): TGTGCCAGCAGCTTGGACAGGGAGAGCGACGAGCAGTACTTC.

The chain employs TRBV5-8 and TRBJ2-3; 11 bases fit TRBD2. V lost 4 bases to trimming and J lost 0 bases; unmatched junction nucleotides: 10. The germline gives CDR1 SGHTS, CDR2 YDEGEE. The CDR3 loop spans 18 amino acids. This CDR3 reads CASSPGLAGGLSTDTQYF. The CDR3 DNA sequence: TGTGCCAGCAGCCCAGGACTAGCGGGCGGACTTAGCACAGATACGCAGTATTTT.

The rearrangement joins TRBV7-2 to TRBJ2-1, with a possible D match to TRBD2 (5 bases). This CDR3 contains 14 residues. Germline V CDR1 and CDR2: SGHTA, FQGNSA. V lost 2 bases, J lost 8 bases, and 13 bases lay in between. Here the CDR3 reads CASSLPAVRDEQFF. The DNA for the CDR3 is TGTGCCAGCAGCTTACCAGCGGTTCGGGATGAGCAGTTCTTC.

J is TRBJ2-2 and V is TRBV4-2; 8 nucleotides line up with TRBD2. Germline assignment: CDR1 LGHNA and CDR2 YNFKEQ. CDR3 size: 16 residues. V was pared by 1 base and J by 2 bases, with 3 bases of the junction left unmatched. The DNA of the CDR3 is TGTGCCAGCAGCCAAGCTGCGGGGGGCAACACCGGGGAGCTGTTTTTT. Amino acid sequence: CASSQAAGGNTGELFF.

This clonotype appeared many times. The J gene is TRBJ2-7, the V gene TRBV11-2; D unclear. Germline V gene lookup returns CDR1 SGHAT and CDR2 FQNNGV. Between the trimmed V and J ends, which lost 5 bases and 2 bases, there was a span of 4 bases. This CDR3 is 11 amino acids long. The CDR3, as DNA: TGTGCCAGCAGCGACACCTACGAGCAGTACGTC. Translation: CASSDTYEQYV.

J is TRBJ2-7 and V is TRBV7-2, with TRBD2 matching 8 bases. V dropped 3 bases and J dropped 5; count of bases not matched to a gene: 12. The germline V gene encodes CDR1 SGHTA and CDR2 FQGNSA. The CDR3 has 16 amino acids. The CDR3 spells CASSLRHQRGRNEQYF. The DNA of the CDR3 is TGTGCCAGCAGCTTGCGGCATCAGCGGGGGAGGAACGAGCAGTACTTC.

This clonotype has only a few counts. This sequence joins TRBV24-1 and TRBJ2-3; D remains unclear. The CDR3 extends over 13 amino acids. Germline V gives CDR1 KGHDR, CDR2 SFDVKD. Trimming removed 1 base at V and 3 bases at J, with 4 bases between. CDR3 sequence (DNA): TGTGCCACCAGTGATTTTTGGACAGATACGCAGTATTTT. Residues: CATSDFWTDTQYF.

This clonotype was seen a handful of times. The chain employs TRBV6-1 and TRBJ2-3, with TRBD2 matching over 9 bases. Trimming at V came to 6 bases and at J to 5 bases, leaving 12 bases not matched to a gene. CDR1 is MNHNS, CDR2 SASEGT, per germline. This CDR3 has 16 amino acids. The CDR3 coding sequence is TGTGCCAGCAGGAAGGAGCGGGGGGCCGGCGGAGATACGCAGTATTTT. Amino acids: CASRKERGAGGDTQYF.